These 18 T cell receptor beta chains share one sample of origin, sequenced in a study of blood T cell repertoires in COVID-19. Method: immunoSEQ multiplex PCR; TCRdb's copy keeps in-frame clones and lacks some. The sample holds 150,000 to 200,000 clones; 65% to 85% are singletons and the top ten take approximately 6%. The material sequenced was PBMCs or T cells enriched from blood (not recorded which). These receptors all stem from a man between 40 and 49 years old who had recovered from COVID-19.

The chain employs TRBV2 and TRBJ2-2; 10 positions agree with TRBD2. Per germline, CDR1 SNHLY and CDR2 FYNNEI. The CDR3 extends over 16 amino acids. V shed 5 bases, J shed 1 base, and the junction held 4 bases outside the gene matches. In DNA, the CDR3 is TGTGCCAGCAGTATACGGACTAGCGGGAACACCGGGGAGCTGTTTTTT. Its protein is CASSIRTSGNTGELFF.

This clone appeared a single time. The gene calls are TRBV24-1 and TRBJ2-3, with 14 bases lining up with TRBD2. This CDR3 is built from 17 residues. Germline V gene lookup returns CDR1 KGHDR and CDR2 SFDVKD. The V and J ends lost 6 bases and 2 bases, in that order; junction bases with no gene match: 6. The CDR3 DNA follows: TGTGCCACCAGTTCGACTAGCGGGGGGGAAAACACAGATACGCAGTATTTT. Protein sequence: CATSSTSGGENTDTQYF.

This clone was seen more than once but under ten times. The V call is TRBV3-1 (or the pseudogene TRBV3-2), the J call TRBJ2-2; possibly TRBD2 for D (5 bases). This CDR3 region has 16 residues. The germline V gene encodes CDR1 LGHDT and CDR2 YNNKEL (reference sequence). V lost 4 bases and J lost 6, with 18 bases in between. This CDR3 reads CASSPLISRGSGELFF. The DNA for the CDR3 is TGTGCCAGCAGCCCCCTGATATCCCGGGGTTCCGGGGAGCTGTTTTTT.

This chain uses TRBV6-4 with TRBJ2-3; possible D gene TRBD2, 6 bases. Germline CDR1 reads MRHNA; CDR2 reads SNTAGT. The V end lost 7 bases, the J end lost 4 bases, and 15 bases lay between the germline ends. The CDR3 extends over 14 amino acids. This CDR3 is CASMKGGGSDTQYF. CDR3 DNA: TGTGCCAGCATGAAGGGAGGCGGGTCAGATACGCAGTATTTT.

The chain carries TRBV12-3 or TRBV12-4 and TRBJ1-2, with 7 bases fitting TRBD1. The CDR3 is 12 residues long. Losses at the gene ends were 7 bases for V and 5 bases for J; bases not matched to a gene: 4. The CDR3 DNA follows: TGTGCCAGCAATATACAGGGGTATGGCTACACCTTC. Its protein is CASNIQGYGYTF.

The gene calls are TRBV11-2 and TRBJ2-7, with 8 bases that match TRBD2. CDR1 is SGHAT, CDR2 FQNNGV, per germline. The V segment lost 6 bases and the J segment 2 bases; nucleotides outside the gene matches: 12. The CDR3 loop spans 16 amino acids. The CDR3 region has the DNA TGTGCCAGCAGAAGGTCCAGGCTAGCGGGCACCTACGAGCAGTACTTC. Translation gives CASRRSRLAGTYEQYF.

The CDR3 region has the DNA TGTGCCAGCAGCGCCCGAACAGGGTCCACTGAAGCTTTCTTT. Protein product: CASSARTGSTEAFF. The V and J genes are TRBV6-4 and TRBJ1-1; TRBD1 might be the D (6 bases). Trimming took off 6 bases at V and 4 bases at J, with 15 bases between the two ends. The CDR3 is 14 amino acids. Germline V gives CDR1 MRHNA, CDR2 SNTAGT.

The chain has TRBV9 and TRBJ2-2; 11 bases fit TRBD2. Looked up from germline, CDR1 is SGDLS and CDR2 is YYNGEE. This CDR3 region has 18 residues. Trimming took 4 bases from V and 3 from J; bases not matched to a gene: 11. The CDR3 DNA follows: TGTGCCAGCAGCCCGTACCTTAGCGGGGGGGCCGACACCGGGGAGCTGTTTTTT. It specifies CASSPYLSGGADTGELFF.

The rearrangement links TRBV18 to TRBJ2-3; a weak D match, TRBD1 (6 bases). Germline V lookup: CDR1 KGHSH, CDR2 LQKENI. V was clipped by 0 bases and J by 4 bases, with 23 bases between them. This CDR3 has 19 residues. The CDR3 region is CASSPPSPTTGQLSDTQYF. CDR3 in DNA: TGTGCCAGCTCACCACCCAGCCCCACGACCGGACAGCTCTCAGATACGCAGTATTTT.

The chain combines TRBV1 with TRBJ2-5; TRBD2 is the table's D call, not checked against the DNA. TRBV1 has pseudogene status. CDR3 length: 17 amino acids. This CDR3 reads CTSSREGGTRKTETQYF. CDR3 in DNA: TGCACCAGCAGCCGCGAGGGCGGGACTAGGAAGACGGAGACCCAGTACTTC.

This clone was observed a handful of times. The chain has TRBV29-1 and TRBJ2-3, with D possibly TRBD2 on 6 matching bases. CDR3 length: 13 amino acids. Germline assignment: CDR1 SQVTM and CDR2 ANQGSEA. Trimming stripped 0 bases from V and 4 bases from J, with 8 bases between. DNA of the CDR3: TGCAGCGTTGAAGAGTCTAGCGCAGATACGCAGTATTTT. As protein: CSVEESSADTQYF.

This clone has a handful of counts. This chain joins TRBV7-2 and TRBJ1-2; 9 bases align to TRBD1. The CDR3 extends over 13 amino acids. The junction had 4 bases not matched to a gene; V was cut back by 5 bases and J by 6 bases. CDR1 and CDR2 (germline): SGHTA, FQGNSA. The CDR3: CASSLRDRDGYTF. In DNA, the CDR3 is TGTGCCAGCAGCCTCCGGGACAGGGATGGCTACACCTTC.

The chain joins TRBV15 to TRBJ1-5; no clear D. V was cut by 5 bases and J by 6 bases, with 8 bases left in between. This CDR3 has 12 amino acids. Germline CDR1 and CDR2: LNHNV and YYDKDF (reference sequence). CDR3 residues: CATSPGGQPQHF. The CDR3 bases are TGTGCCACCAGCCCGGGTGGTCAGCCCCAGCATTTT.

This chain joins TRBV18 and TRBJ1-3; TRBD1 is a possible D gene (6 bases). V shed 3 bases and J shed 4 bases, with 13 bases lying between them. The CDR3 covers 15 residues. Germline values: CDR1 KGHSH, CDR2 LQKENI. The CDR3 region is CASSPQEGGGNTIYF. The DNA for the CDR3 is TGTGCCAGCTCACCCCAGGAAGGGGGAGGAAACACCATATATTTT.

DNA of the CDR3: TGTGCCAGCAGTCGAACAGGGTGGGATGGCTACACCTTC. The encoded protein is CASSRTGWDGYTF. The chain has TRBV11-2 and TRBJ1-2, with D possibly TRBD1 on 6 matching bases. The CDR3 contains 13 residues. CDR1 and CDR2 from the germline V gene are SGHAT and FQNNGV. Trimming removed 6 bases at V and 6 bases at J, with 14 bases between.

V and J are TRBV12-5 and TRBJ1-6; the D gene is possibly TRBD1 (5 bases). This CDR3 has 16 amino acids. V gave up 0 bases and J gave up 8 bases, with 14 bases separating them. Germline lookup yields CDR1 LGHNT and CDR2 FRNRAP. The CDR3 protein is CASGLVGVFADSPLHF. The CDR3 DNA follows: TGTGCTAGTGGTTTGGTAGGGGTGTTCGCCGATTCACCCCTCCACTTT.

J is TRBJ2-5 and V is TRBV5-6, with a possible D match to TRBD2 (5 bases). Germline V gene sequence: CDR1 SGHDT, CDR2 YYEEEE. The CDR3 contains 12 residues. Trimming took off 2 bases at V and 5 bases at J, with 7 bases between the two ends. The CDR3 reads CASSFPSETQYF. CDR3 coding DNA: TGTGCCAGCAGCTTCCCTAGCGAGACCCAGTACTTC.

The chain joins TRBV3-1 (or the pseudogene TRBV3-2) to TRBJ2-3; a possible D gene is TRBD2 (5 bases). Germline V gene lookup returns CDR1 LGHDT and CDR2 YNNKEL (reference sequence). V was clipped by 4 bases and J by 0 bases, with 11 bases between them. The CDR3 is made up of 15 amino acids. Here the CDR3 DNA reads TGTGCCAGCAGCCCCTCTGAGCGGAGCACAGATACGCAGTATTTT. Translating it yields CASSPSERSTDTQYF.